This T cell receptor (beta chain) was identified during a study of cytomegalovirus exposure and HLA in healthy donors. It was with 60 Vbeta and 13 Jbeta primers that the PCR ran. TCRdb keeps only in-frame clones here, not all; method: immunoSEQ multiplex PCR. The repertoire holds about 190,000 clones, with roughly 85% as singletons. The CDR3 totals 14 residues. CDR1 is SGHVS and CDR2 is FNYEAQ in the germline V gene. V was trimmed by 1 base and J by 3 bases, leaving 6 bases between them. V usage is TRBV7-6 and J usage is TRBJ2-2; no clear D. This clonotype originated in a boy between 2 and 10 years old in good health and CMV-seronegative. Material for sequencing was PBMCs. This CDR3 is CASSLGADTGELFF. The CDR3 nucleotides are TGTGCCAGCAGCTTAGGTGCAGACACCGGGGAGCTGTTTTTT.